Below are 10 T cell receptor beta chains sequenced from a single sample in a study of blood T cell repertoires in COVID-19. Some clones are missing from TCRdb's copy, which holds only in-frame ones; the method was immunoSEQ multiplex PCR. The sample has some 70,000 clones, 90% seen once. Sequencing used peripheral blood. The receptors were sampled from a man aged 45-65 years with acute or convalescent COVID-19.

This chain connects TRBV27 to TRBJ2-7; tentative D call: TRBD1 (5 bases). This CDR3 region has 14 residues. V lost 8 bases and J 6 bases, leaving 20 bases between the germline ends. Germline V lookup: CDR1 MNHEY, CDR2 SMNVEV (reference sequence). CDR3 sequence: CASSRHSLGPEQYF. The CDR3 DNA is TGTGCCAGCTCCCGCCATAGTCTGGGGCCCGAGCAGTACTTC.

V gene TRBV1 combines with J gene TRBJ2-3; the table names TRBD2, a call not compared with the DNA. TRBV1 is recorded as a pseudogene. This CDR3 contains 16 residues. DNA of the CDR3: TGCACCACCCCGGGAATGACTAGCAGGACGGAAGATACGCAGTATTTT. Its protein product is CTTPGMTSRTEDTQYF.

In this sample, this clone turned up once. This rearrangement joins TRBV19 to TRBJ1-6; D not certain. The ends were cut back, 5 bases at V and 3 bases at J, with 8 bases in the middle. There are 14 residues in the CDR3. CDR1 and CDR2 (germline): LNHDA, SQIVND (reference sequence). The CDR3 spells CASSGGLYNSPLHF. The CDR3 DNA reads TGTGCCAGTAGTGGCGGCCTCTATAATTCACCCCTCCACTTT.

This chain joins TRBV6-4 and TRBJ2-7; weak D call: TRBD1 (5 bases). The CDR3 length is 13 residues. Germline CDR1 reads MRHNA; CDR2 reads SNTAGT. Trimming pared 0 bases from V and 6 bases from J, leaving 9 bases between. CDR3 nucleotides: TGTGCCAGCAGTGACTCGACAGTGGGCGAGCAGTACTTC. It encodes CASSDSTVGEQYF.

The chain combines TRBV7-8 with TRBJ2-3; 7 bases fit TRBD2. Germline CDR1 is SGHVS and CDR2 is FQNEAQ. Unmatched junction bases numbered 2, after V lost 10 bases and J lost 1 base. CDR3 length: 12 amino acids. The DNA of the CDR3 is TGTGCCACTGGACTAGGCACAGATACGCAGTATTTT. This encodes CATGLGTDTQYF.

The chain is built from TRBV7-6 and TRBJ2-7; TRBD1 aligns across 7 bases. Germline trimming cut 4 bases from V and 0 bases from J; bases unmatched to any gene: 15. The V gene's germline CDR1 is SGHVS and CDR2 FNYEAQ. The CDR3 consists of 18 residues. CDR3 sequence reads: CASSWDSPPLRASYEQYF. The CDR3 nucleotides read TGTGCCAGCAGCTGGGACAGTCCACCCCTCCGGGCCTCCTACGAGCAGTACTTC.

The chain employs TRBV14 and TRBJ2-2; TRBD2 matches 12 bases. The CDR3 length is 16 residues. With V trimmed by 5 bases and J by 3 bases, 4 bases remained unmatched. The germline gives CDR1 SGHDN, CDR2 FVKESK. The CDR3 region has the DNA TGTGCCAGCAGCAAGGGACTAGCGGGTTACACCGGGGAGCTGTTTTTT. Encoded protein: CASSKGLAGYTGELFF.

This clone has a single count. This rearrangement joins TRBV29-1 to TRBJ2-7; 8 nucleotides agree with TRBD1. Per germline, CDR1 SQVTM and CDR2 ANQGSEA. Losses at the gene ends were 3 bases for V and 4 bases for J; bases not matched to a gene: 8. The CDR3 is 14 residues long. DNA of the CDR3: TGCAGCGTTGAGGGAGGACAGGGTTGGTACGAGCAGTACTTC. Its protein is CSVEGGQGWYEQYF.

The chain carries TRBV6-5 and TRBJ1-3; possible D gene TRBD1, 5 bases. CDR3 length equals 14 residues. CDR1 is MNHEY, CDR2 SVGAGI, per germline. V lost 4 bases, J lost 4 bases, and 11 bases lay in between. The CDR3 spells CASSSGLRGNTIYF. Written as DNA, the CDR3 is TGTGCCAGCAGTTCAGGGCTACGAGGAAACACCATATATTTT.

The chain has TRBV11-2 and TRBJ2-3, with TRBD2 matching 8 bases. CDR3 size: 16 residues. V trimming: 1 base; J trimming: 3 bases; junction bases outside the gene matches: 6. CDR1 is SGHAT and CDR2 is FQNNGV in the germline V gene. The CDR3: CASSLAGRAGTDTQYF. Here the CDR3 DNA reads TGTGCCAGCAGCTTAGCCGGGAGGGCTGGGACAGATACGCAGTATTTT.